Listed here are 23 T cell receptor beta chains from one sample, sequenced in a study of blood T cell repertoires in COVID-19. The table came from immunoSEQ multiplex PCR; TCRdb's copy has only in-frame clones and leaves some out. The table records roughly 150,000 clones, roughly 85% of them present only once. Source material: peripheral blood. The origin of the receptors is a human donor in a cohort sampled during active COVID-19.

The CDR3 here is CASSLRAGDNEQFF. CDR3 in DNA: TGTGCCAGCAGTTTAAGGGCGGGGGACAATGAGCAGTTCTTC. This rearrangement joins TRBV28 to TRBJ2-1, with 7 positions matching TRBD2. The CDR3 runs to 14 residues. Trimming cost V 2 bases and J 5 bases; bases outside gene matches: 3. From germline, CDR1 is MDHEN and CDR2 SYDVKM.

V usage is TRBV30 and J usage is TRBJ2-7, with D maybe TRBD2 (6 bases). This CDR3 contains 15 residues. Germline-derived CDR1 and CDR2 are GTSNPN and SVGIG (reference sequence). V lost 2 bases, J lost 3 bases, and 17 bases lay in between. CDR3 in amino acids: CAWSMTVAAFYEQYF. CDR3 DNA sequence: TGTGCCTGGAGTATGACGGTAGCGGCGTTCTACGAGCAGTACTTC.

The chain couples TRBV29-1 to TRBJ2-3; D may be TRBD1 (6 bases). Germline lookup yields CDR1 SQVTM and CDR2 ANQGSEA. The CDR3 extends over 13 amino acids. V lost 3 bases and J 6 bases, leaving 13 bases between the germline ends. The DNA of the CDR3 is TGCAGCGTTGAGAGGTCTAGGGGGGATACGCAGTATTTT. Protein sequence: CSVERSRGDTQYF.

The chain carries TRBV7-2 and TRBJ1-1, with D possibly being TRBD1 (5 bases). This CDR3 comprises 16 residues. Deletions cut 0 bases from V and 1 base from J, with 12 bases between. Germline V gives CDR1 SGHTA, CDR2 FQGNSA. The DNA of the CDR3 is TGTGCCAGCAGCTTAGCCGGGGGGGTTTCGAACACTGAAGCTTTCTTT. Protein product: CASSLAGGVSNTEAFF.

This sequence joins TRBV28 and TRBJ2-6; 9 bases are a match to TRBD1. CDR1 is MDHEN and CDR2 is SYDVKM in the germline V gene. Trimming cost V 8 bases and J 1 base; bases outside gene matches: 9. CDR3 length: 17 amino acids. As DNA, the CDR3 is TGTGCCAGCGGGGTGGGACAGGGAAATTCTGGGGCCAACGTCCTGACTTTC. The encoded protein is CASGVGQGNSGANVLTF.

With regard to this clone: Germline is not matched at one junction end, which may reflect a read error. The rearrangement links TRBV19 to TRBJ1-6, with 7 bases matching TRBD1. CDR3 size: 14 residues. Germline CDR1 reads LNHDA; CDR2 reads SQIVND (reference sequence). The CDR3 DNA sequence: TGTGCCAGTAGTACCCAACCGCTGGGACAGCGAGTCTACTTT. It is translated as CASSTQPLGQRVYF.

This chain uses TRBV30 with TRBJ2-7; D is undetermined. V lost 2 bases to trimming and J lost 7 bases, with 12 bases between them. The CDR3 sequence is 12 residues long. From germline, CDR1 is GTSNPN and CDR2 SVGIG (reference sequence). The CDR3 loop is CAWSRRKEEQYF. DNA of the CDR3: TGTGCCTGGAGTAGGCGGAAGGAGGAGCAGTACTTC.

The V and J genes are TRBV28 and TRBJ1-2; 9 bases are a match to TRBD1. Trimming cost V 4 bases and J 3 bases; bases outside gene matches: 6. This CDR3 spans 15 amino acids. Germline assignment: CDR1 MDHEN and CDR2 SYDVKM. The CDR3 loop is CASSSGTGYYYGYTF. The CDR3 bases are TGTGCCAGCAGTTCGGGGACAGGGTATTACTATGGCTACACCTTC.

This clone was detected only a few times. The genes are TRBV9 and TRBJ1-2; D gene uncertain. The CDR3 has 14 amino acids. The V end was cut by 0 bases, the J end by 8 bases, with 14 bases between. The V gene's germline CDR1 is SGDLS and CDR2 YYNGEE. CDR3 residues: CASSVGGGLWGYTF. The CDR3, as DNA: TGTGCCAGCAGCGTAGGAGGAGGTCTATGGGGCTACACCTTC.

The chain joins TRBV7-2 to TRBJ2-2, with D possibly being TRBD2 (5 bases). The V gene's germline CDR1 is SGHTA and CDR2 FQGNSA. This CDR3 has 15 residues. V was pared by 0 bases and J by 0 bases, with 5 bases between. The chain's CDR3 is CASSLALANTGELFF. CDR3 DNA sequence: TGTGCCAGCAGCTTAGCACTAGCGAACACCGGGGAGCTGTTTTTT. The full variable domain, rest sourced from reference TRBV7-2 and TRBJ2-2, is GAGVSQSPSNKVTEKGKDVELRCDPISGHTALYWYRQSLGQGLEFLIYFQGNSAPDKSGLPSDRFSAERTGGSVSTLTIQRTQQEDSAVYLCASSLALANTGELFFGEGSRLTVL.

This clone was counted between two and nine times. This chain uses TRBV20-1 with TRBJ2-1, with D perhaps TRBD2 (5 bases). Germline V CDR1 and CDR2: DFQATT, SNEGSKA (reference sequence). Trimming cost V 3 bases and J 2 bases, with 17 bases left between them. There are 16 residues in the CDR3. CDR3 nucleotide sequence: TGCAGTGCTAGTGATCCCGGGGAGTCCCCCTACAATGAGCAGTTCTTC. This encodes CSASDPGESPYNEQFF.

This clone was counted between two and nine times. The V and J genes are TRBV7-2 and TRBJ1-1; D ambiguous. This CDR3 spans 13 amino acids. The germline V gene encodes CDR1 SGHTA and CDR2 FQGNSA. V dropped 1 base and J dropped 3 bases, with 6 bases sitting between them. The CDR3 here is CASSLGLDTEAFF. In DNA, the CDR3 is TGTGCCAGCAGCTTAGGGCTCGACACTGAAGCTTTCTTT.

CDR3 protein: CASSLLGQGVGETQYF. In nucleotides, the CDR3 is TGTGCCAGCAGCTTATTAGGACAGGGGGTCGGAGAGACCCAGTACTTC. V is TRBV5-6 and J is TRBJ2-5; TRBD1 aligns across 10 bases. Germline lookup yields CDR1 SGHDT and CDR2 YYEEEE. With V trimmed by 2 bases and J by 4 bases, 8 bases remained unmatched. CDR3 length: 16 amino acids.

The chain recombines TRBV7-9 with TRBJ2-7; 7 nucleotides match TRBD2. V lost 0 bases to trimming and J lost 7 bases; unmatched junction nucleotides: 12. This CDR3 spans 16 amino acids. Germline V gene data show CDR1 as SEHNR and CDR2 as FQNEAQ (reference sequence). The CDR3 loop is CASSLALGRGREEQYF. Here the CDR3 DNA reads TGTGCCAGCAGCTTAGCGCTAGGCCGAGGGCGGGAGGAGCAGTACTTC.

The rearrangement links TRBV19 to TRBJ1-5, with D possibly being TRBD1 (5 bases). The CDR3 runs 15 residues. CDR1 is LNHDA and CDR2 is SQIVND in the germline V gene (reference sequence). V lost 4 bases to trimming and J lost 6 bases, with 16 bases between them. CDR3 amino acids: CASSSLGSGGQPQHF. Here the CDR3 DNA reads TGTGCCAGTAGTAGTCTGGGGTCCGGGGGTCAGCCCCAGCATTTT.

CDR3 amino acids: CASSYSSGANVLTF. CDR3 bases: TGTGCCAGCAGTTATAGCTCTGGGGCCAACGTCCTGACTTTC. The chain employs TRBV6-2 or TRBV6-3 and TRBJ2-6; D uncertain. Trimming pared 3 bases from V and 0 bases from J, leaving 3 bases between. Germline CDR1 is MNHEY and CDR2 is SVGEGT. This CDR3 contains 14 residues.

The chain carries TRBV11-3 and TRBJ1-2; 8 bases fit TRBD1. Per the germline V gene, CDR1 is SGHNT and CDR2 is YENEEA. J was trimmed by 6 bases and V by 5 bases; bases with no gene match: 8. This CDR3 is 14 amino acids long. CDR3 amino acids: CASSGTGQGDGYTF. The CDR3 coding sequence is TGTGCCAGCAGCGGGACTGGACAGGGAGATGGCTACACCTTC. The full variable domain, in which reference TRBV11-3 and TRBJ1-2 provide the parts outside the CDR3, is EAGVVQSPRYKIIEKKQPVAFWCNPISGHNTLYWYLQNLGQGPELLIRYENEEAVDDSQLPKDRFSAERLKGVDSTLKIQPAELGDSAVYLCASSGTGQGDGYTFGSGTRLTVV.

The chain combines TRBV4-1 with TRBJ2-7; weak D call: TRBD1 (5 bases). The CDR3 is 14 amino acids. Trimming took 4 bases from V and 3 from J, leaving 13 bases between them. Germline CDR1 is MGHRA and CDR2 is YSYEKL. The CDR3 spells CASSLESQGYEQYF. CDR3 sequence (DNA): TGCGCCAGCAGCCTTGAGTCGCAGGGCTACGAGCAGTACTTC.

V and J are TRBV7-5 and TRBJ1-4; TRBD1 is taken as the D call from the table, unchecked against the DNA. TRBV7-5 is noted as a pseudogene. The CDR3 has 14 residues. The CDR3 protein is CARSLGTGVEKLFF. In DNA form, the CDR3 reads TGTGCCAGAAGCTTAGGGACAGGGGTGGAAAAACTGTTTTTT.

The V and J genes are TRBV15 and TRBJ2-1; 10 bases are shared with TRBD1. The trim removed 3 bases at V and 6 bases at J, leaving 5 bases unmatched. The length of the CDR3 is 15 residues. Per germline, CDR1 LNHNV and CDR2 YYDKDF (reference sequence). The CDR3 DNA reads TGTGCCACCAGCAGTGATTGGACAGGGGGCAATGAGCAGTTCTTC. Protein: CATSSDWTGGNEQFF.

The chain has TRBV3-1 (or the pseudogene TRBV3-2) and TRBJ2-2; 9 bases line up with TRBD2. The CDR3 sequence is 18 residues long. Germline loops: CDR1 LGHDT, CDR2 YNNKEL (reference sequence). V lost 1 base to trimming and J lost 9 bases; unmatched junction nucleotides: 15. The CDR3: CASSQAGAGGNNYRELFF. The CDR3 coding sequence is TGTGCCAGCAGCCAAGCTGGAGCGGGGGGAAACAACTATAGGGAGCTGTTTTTT.

The gene calls are TRBV10-3 and TRBJ2-2, with D perhaps matching TRBD2 (6 bases). V was cut by 10 bases and J by 3 bases, with 15 bases left in between. The germline CDR1 and CDR2 sequences are ENHRY and SYGVKD. This CDR3 comprises 14 residues. The CDR3 sequence: CATSRPGDTGELFF. The CDR3 bases are TGTGCCACCAGCCGTCCGGGGGACACCGGGGAGCTGTTTTTT.

The count of this clone is one. The chain is built from TRBV15 and TRBJ2-5; 15 nucleotides match TRBD2. J was trimmed by 4 bases and V by 3 bases; bases with no gene match: 6. This CDR3 has 17 amino acids. CDR1 is LNHNV and CDR2 is YYDKDF in the germline V gene (reference sequence). CDR3 amino acids: CATSRGTSGRQGETQYF. In DNA, the CDR3 is TGTGCCACCAGCAGGGGGACTAGCGGGAGGCAGGGAGAGACCCAGTACTTC.